This T cell receptor (beta chain) appears in the sequencing data of a study of OX40 agonist ivuxolimab in advanced cancers. On the study more broadly: Three patients got partial responses; one had hepatocellular carcinoma and two had cutaneous melanoma.

A note on this clone: Its specificity is not known.

Sequenced by immunoSEQ multiplex PCR; TCRdb stores in-frame clones only, minus some. The profile covers tens of thousands of clones, with about 86% appearing a single time and under 4.5% taken by the ten largest. Overall study results and limits: Nonresponders included some who also had low normalized T-cell clonal expansion. Among expanded peripheral T cells, antigen specificity went undetermined.

Between the trimmed V and J ends, which lost 8 bases and 1 base, there was a span of 18 bases. This CDR3 region has 15 residues. CDR1 and CDR2 from the germline V gene are MNHNS and SASEGT. The V and J genes are TRBV6-1 and TRBJ2-7, with a tentative D call TRBD1 (6 bases). Source: CD4+ or CD8+ T cells sorted from blood, taken in a trial of the OX40 agonist ivuxolimab. The receptor was isolated from an adult with an advanced solid tumor such as melanoma, head and neck, liver or kidney cancer. The CDR3 loop is CASVYGTTPSYEQYF. The CDR3 coding sequence is TGTGCCAGCGTTTACGGGACAACCCCTTCCTACGAGCAGTACTTC.